This T cell receptor beta chain was retrieved from a study of cytomegalovirus exposure and HLA in healthy donors. Study details: HLA-typed donors were the source of tens of millions of unique TCRs held in an early data release. Genotyping showed around four fifths of roughly 400 donors falling in the Caucasian-associated ancestry cluster.

The PCR contained 60 Vbeta and 13 Jbeta primers. This table comes from immunoSEQ multiplex PCR, and its TCRdb copy is limited to in-frame clones, with some not included. The sample lists more than 85,000 clones; nearly 70% were seen once. The V gene's germline CDR1 is MNHEY and CDR2 SVGAGI. The J segment lost 2 bases and the V segment lost 6 bases, leaving 8 bases of the junction unmatched. CDR3 length: 15 residues. In the case of this clone: The antigen remains undetermined.

Study results and caveats: In an earlier analysis, productive rearrangement rates for most beta V segments clustered near 87% or 30%. Accurate HLA-A and HLA-B prediction from TCR beta sequences was reported for most subjects.

This sequence originates from a woman between 70 and 85 years old in good health and CMV-seropositive. The chain uses TRBV6-5 and TRBJ2-7; TRBD2 aligns across 9 bases. Sequencing was done on a sample of PBMCs. This CDR3 reads CASRISGGSPYEQYF. Written as DNA, the CDR3 is TGTGCCAGCAGGATAAGCGGGGGGTCCCCCTACGAGCAGTACTTC.